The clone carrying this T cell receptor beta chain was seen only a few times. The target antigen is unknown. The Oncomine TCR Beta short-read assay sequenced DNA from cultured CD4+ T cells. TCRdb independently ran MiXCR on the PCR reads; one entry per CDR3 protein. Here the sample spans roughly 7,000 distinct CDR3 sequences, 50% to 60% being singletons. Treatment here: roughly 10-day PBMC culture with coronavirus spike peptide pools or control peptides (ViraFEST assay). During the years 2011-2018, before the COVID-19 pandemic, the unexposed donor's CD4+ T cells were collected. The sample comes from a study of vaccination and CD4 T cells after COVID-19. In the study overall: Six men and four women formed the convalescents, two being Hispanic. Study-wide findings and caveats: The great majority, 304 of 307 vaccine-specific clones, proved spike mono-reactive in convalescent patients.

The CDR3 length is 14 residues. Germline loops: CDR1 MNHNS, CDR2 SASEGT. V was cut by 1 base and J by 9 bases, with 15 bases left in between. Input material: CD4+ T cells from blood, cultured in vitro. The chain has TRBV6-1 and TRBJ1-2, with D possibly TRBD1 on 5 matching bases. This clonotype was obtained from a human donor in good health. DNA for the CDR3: TGTGCCAGCAGTGAAGTGAGACAGTCGTTCAGCTACACCTTC. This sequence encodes CASSEVRQSFSYTF.